The 4 T cell receptor beta chains below were found in one sample sequenced in a study of shared clonotypes between healthy human individuals. Clones were sequenced by immunoSEQ multiplex PCR, and TCRdb holds only the in-frame ones, with some missing. This sample has roughly 2 million clones, with roughly 94% found just once. Sequenced: naive CD4+ T cells sorted from blood. The sample's subset: CD45RA+ positively selected. The receptors shown here come from a man between 18 and 35 years old in good health.

The chain is built from TRBV7-6 and TRBJ1-2, with TRBD1 identical over 7 bases. V lost 6 bases and J lost 5; bases outside the gene matches: 6. This CDR3 is 13 amino acids long. The germline CDR1 and CDR2 sequences are SGHVS and FNYEAQ. Written as DNA, the CDR3 is TGTGCCAGCAGTCCCGACAGGGCTTATGGCTACACCTTC. Encoded protein: CASSPDRAYGYTF.

The rearrangement uses TRBV27 and TRBJ2-5; D is perhaps TRBD2 (6 bases). This CDR3 is built from 16 residues. The V end lost 5 bases, the J end lost 2 bases, and 18 bases lay between the germline ends. Germline CDR1 is MNHEY and CDR2 is SMNVEV (reference sequence). The CDR3 nucleotides are TGTGCCAGCAGTCTAAGGAGTGGGGGGAATCAAGAGACCCAGTACTTC. It specifies CASSLRSGGNQETQYF.

The chain is built from TRBV4-1 and TRBJ2-7; D unclear. CDR1 is MGHRA and CDR2 is YSYEKL in the germline V gene. This CDR3 has 15 residues. V lost 0 bases and J lost 3, with 12 bases in between. The CDR3 loop reads CASSQDKETIYEQYF. The CDR3, as DNA: TGCGCCAGCAGCCAAGATAAGGAGACAATCTACGAGCAGTACTTC.

V is TRBV7-2 and J is TRBJ2-4; no reliable D call. Deletions cut 1 base from V and 0 bases from J, with 7 bases between. There are 15 residues in the CDR3. Germline V gives CDR1 SGHTA, CDR2 FQGNSA. The CDR3, as DNA: TGTGCCAGCAGCTTAGGGGCCCTAGCCAAAAACATTCAGTACTTC. The encoded protein is CASSLGALAKNIQYF. The variable domain in full, completed from reference TRBV7-2 and TRBJ2-4, reads GAGVSQSPSNKVTEKGKDVELRCDPISGHTALYWYRQSLGQGLEFLIYFQGNSAPDKSGLPSDRFSAERTGGSVSTLTIQRTQQEDSAVYLCASSLGALAKNIQYFGAGTRLSVL.